This T cell receptor beta chain was sequenced during a study of T cells in localized non-small cell lung cancer. Notes on the study in general: Median approximately 58 top-100 tumor clones were shared with paired adjacent lung. A single tumor region was sequenced, leaving heterogeneity possible. In uninvolved adjacent lung, T cell clonality reached its highest value, exceeding tumor.

Measured with immunoSEQ multiplex PCR; TCRdb has only the in-frame clones, and not every one. The sample carries around 140,000 clones, 70% to 90% recorded once. This clone was detected only once. Its antigen remains unidentified. The source of this sequence is a female donor older than 55 with stage I lung adenocarcinoma. The input for sequencing was peripheral blood, taken before any cancer treatment.

The CDR3 sequence: CASKSQVSLYEQYF. CDR3 nucleotide sequence: TGCGCCAGTAAATCCCAGGTTTCTCTCTACGAGCAGTACTTC. The V call is TRBV5-1, the J call TRBJ2-7, with unresolved D. There are 14 residues in the CDR3. Trimming took 8 bases from V and 3 from J, leaving 18 bases between them. Germline values: CDR1 SGHRS, CDR2 YFSETQ.